The clone carrying this T cell receptor (beta chain) was found many times. No antigen is known for it. TCRdb reanalysed the RACE reads using MiXCR and keeps one entry per CDR3 protein. The sample includes about 180,000 distinct CDR3 sequences, almost 30% seen only once; the top ten take under 3%. The time point denotes: pre-sensitization, week 0. Treatment defined: therapeutic diphenylcyclopropenone sensitization with weekly scalp DPC. CDR1 is SGHRS and CDR2 is YFSETQ in the germline V gene. The CDR3 has 14 residues. Trimming removed 4 bases from V and 3 bases from J, with 13 bases in between. The data are from a study of human T cells and chemical hapten exposure. Looking at the study overall: Throughout a study of approximately 25 weeks, patients underwent weekly scalp administration of diphenylcyclopropenone doses. Patch tests put 0.01% DPC on the upper back, read at 6 days. General study findings and limits: Compared to controls, expanded TCRs made significantly more large clusters of similar CDR3s. Counts of TCRs above 1 in 1000 frequency stayed unchanged with DPC sensitization.

Material: whole blood, obtained in connection with sensitization to the hapten diphenylcyclopropenone (DPC). J is TRBJ2-5 and V is TRBV5-1; no reliable D call. The TCR comes from a woman aged 30 to 39 with alopecia areata. Some clones in this sample may be carry-over from other donors' samples. This CDR3 is CASSPQVEKETQYF. For the CDR3, the DNA is TGCGCCAGCAGCCCTCAGGTAGAAAAAGAGACCCAGTACTTC.